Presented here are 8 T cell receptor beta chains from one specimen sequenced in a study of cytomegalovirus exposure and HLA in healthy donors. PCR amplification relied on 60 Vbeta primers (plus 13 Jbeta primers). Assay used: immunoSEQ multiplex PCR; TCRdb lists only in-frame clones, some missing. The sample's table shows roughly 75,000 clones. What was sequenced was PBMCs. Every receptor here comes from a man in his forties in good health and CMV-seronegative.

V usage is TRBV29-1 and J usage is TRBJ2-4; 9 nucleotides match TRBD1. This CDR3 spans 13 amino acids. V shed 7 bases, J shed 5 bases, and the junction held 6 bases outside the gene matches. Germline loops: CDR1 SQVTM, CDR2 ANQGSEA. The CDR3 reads CSAGQGLQNIQYF. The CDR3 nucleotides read TGCAGCGCTGGACAGGGGTTGCAAAACATTCAGTACTTC. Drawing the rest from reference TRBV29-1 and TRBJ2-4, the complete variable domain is SAVISQKPSRDICQRGTSLTIQCQVDSQVTMMFWYRQQPGQSLTLIATANQGSEATYESGFVIDKFPISRPNLTFSTLTVSNMSPEDSSIYLCSAGQGLQNIQYFGAGTRLSVL.

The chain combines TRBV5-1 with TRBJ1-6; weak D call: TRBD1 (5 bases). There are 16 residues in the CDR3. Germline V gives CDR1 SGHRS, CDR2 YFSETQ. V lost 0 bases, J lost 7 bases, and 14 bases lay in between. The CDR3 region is CASSLGAGPTNSPLHF. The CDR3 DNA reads TGCGCCAGCAGCTTGGGAGCAGGGCCTACAAATTCACCCCTCCACTTT.

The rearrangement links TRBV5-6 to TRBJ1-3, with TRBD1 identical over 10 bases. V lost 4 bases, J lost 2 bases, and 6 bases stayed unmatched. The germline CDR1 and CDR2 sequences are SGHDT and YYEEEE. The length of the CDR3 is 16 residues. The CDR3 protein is CASSAAGTGAGNTIYF. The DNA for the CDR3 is TGTGCCAGCAGCGCAGCCGGGACAGGGGCTGGAAACACCATATATTTT.

This chain's CDR3 is CASSPPSPGQSTDTQYF. The CDR3 DNA reads TGTGCCAGCTCACCACCGTCCCCCGGACAGAGCACAGATACGCAGTATTTT. The genes are TRBV18 and TRBJ2-3, with TRBD1 as a possible D gene (6 bases). Trimming shortened V by 0 bases and J by 0 bases, and 13 bases separated the two germline ends. CDR1 is KGHSH and CDR2 is LQKENI in the germline V gene. The CDR3 extends over 17 amino acids. Based on the CDR3 plus reference TRBV18 and TRBJ2-3, the full variable domain is NAGVMQNPRHLVRRRGQEARLRCSPMKGHSHVYWYRQLPEEGLKFMVYLQKENIIDESGMPKERFSAEFPKEGPSILRIQQVVRGDSAAYFCASSPPSPGQSTDTQYFGPGTRLTVL.

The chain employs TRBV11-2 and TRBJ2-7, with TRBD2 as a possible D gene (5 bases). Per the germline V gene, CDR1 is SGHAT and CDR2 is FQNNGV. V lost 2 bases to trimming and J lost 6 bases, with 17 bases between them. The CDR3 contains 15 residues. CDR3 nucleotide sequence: TGTGCCAGCAGCTTACTCTCCGGGAAACGGGGCGAGCAGTACTTC. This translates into CASSLLSGKRGEQYF.

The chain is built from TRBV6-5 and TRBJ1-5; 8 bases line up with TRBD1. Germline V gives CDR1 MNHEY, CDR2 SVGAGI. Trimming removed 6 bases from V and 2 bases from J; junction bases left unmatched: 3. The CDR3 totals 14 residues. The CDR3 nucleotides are TGTGCCAGCAGAGAGACAGGGGGCAATCAGCCCCAGCATTTT. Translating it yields CASRETGGNQPQHF.

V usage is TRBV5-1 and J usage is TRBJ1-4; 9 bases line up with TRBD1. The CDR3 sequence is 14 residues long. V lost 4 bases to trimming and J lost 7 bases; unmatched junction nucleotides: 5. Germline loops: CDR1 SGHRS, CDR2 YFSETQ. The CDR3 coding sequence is TGCGCCAGCAGCCCCGGGACAGGGATTGAAAAACTGTTTTTT. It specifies CASSPGTGIEKLFF.

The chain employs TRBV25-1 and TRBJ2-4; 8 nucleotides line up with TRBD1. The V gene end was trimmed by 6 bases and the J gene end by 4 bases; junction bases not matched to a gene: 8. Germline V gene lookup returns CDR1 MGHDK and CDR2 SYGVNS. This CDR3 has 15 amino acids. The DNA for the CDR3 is TGTGCCAGCAGGCCCGCAGGGGGCCGTAAAAACATTCAGTACTTC. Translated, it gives CASRPAGGRKNIQYF.